This T cell receptor beta chain emerged from a study of shared clonotypes between healthy human individuals. Some clones are missing from TCRdb's copy, which holds only in-frame ones; the method was immunoSEQ multiplex PCR. This table has a few million clones, 92% appearing once. CDR1 and CDR2 from the germline V gene are LNHDA and SQIVND (reference sequence). Trimming removed 3 bases from V and 5 bases from J; junction bases left unmatched: 0. CDR3 length: 12 residues. This receptor was taken from a man between 18 and 35 years old in good health. Some clones in this sample may be carry-over from other donors' samples. The chain combines TRBV19 with TRBJ2-5; TRBD2 aligns across 7 bases. Sequencing was carried out using naive CD4+ T cells from PBMCs. The sample's subset: CD45RA+ positively selected. CDR3 in amino acids: CASSMGGETQYF. CDR3 sequence (DNA): TGTGCCAGTAGTATGGGGGGGGAGACCCAGTACTTC.